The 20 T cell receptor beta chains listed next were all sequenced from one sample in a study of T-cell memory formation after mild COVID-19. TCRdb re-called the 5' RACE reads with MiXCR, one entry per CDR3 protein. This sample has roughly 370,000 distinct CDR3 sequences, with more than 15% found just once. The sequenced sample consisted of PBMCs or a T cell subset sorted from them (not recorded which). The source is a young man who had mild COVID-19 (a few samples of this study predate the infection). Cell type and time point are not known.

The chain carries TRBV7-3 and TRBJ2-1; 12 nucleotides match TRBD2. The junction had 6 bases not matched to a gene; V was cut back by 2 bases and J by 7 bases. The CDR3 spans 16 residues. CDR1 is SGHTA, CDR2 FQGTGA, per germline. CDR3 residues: CASSLRASGGANEQFF. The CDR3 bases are TGTGCCAGCAGCTTACGGGCTAGCGGGGGGGCGAATGAGCAGTTCTTC.

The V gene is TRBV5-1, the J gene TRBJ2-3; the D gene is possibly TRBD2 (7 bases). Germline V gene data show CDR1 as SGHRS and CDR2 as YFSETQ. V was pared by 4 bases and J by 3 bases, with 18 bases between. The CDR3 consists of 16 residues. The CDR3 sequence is CASSLQQGGGTDTQYF. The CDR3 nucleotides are TGCGCCAGCAGCCTCCAACAGGGAGGGGGGACAGATACGCAGTATTTT.

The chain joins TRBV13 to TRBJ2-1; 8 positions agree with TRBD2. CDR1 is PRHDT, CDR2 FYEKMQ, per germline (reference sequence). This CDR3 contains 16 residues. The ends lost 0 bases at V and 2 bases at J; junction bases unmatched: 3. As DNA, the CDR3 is TGTGCCAGCAGCTTAGGCGGGGGGGGGCCCTACAATGAGCAGTTCTTC. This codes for CASSLGGGGPYNEQFF.

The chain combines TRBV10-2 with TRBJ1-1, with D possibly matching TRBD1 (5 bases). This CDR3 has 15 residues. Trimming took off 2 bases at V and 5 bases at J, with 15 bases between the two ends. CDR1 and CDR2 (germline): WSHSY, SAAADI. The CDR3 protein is CASSEHRGLGTEAFF. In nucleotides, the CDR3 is TGCGCCAGCAGTGAGCACCGGGGACTGGGGACTGAAGCTTTCTTT.

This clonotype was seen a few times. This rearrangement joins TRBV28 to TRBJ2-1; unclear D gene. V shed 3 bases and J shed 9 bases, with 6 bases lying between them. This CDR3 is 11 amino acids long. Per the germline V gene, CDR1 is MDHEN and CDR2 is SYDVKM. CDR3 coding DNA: TGTGCCAGCAGTTTCTATATTGAGCAGTTCTTC. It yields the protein CASSFYIEQFF.

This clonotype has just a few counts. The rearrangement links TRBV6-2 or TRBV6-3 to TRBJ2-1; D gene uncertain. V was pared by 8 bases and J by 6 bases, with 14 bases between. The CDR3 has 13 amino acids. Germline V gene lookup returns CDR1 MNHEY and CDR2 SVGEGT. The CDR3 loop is CASHQWGVNEQFF. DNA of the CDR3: TGTGCCAGCCACCAATGGGGTGTCAATGAGCAGTTCTTC.

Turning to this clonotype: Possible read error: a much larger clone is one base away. Here the CDR3 DNA reads TGCAGTGCTAGGACAGGGGATCAGCCCCAGCATTTT. Residues: CSARTGDQPQHF. The V gene is TRBV20-1, the J gene TRBJ1-5; 8 bases are shared with TRBD1. CDR1 is DFQATT, CDR2 SNEGSKA, per germline (reference sequence). CDR3 length: 12 amino acids. The junction had 0 bases not matched to a gene; V was cut back by 3 bases and J by 5 bases.

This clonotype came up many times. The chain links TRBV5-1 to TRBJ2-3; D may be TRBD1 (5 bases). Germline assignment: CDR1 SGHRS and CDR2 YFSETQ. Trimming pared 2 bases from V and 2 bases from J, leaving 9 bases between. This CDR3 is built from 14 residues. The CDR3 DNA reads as TGCGCCAGCAGCTTCGACAGCCCCACAGATACGCAGTATTTT. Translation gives CASSFDSPTDTQYF.

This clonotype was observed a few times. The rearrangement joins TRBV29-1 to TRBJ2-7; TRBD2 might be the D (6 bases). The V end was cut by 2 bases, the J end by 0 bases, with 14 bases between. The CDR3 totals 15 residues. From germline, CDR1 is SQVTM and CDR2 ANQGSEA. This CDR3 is CSVERRRGFSYEQYF. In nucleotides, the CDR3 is TGCAGCGTTGAAAGACGGCGGGGATTCTCCTACGAGCAGTACTTC.

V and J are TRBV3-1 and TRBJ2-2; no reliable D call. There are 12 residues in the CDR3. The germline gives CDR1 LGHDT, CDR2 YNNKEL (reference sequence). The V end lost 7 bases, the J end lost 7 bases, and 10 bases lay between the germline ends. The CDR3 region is CASNVVGGELFF. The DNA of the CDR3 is TGTGCCAGCAACGTGGTGGGCGGGGAGCTGTTTTTT.

CDR3: CASSRRSSYNSPLHF. DNA of the CDR3: TGTGCCAGCAGCCGGAGGAGCTCCTATAATTCACCCCTCCACTTT. This sequence joins TRBV7-8 and TRBJ1-6, with D unclear. The germline gives CDR1 SGHVS, CDR2 FQNEAQ. Trimming took 5 bases from V and 0 from J, leaving 8 bases between them. The CDR3 spans 15 residues.

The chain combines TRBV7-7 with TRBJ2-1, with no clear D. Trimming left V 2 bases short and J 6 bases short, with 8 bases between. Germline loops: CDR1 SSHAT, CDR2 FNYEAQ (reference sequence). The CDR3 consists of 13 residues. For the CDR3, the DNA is TGTGCCAGCAGCTTACGAGGCGGCAATGAGCAGTTCTTC. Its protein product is CASSLRGGNEQFF.

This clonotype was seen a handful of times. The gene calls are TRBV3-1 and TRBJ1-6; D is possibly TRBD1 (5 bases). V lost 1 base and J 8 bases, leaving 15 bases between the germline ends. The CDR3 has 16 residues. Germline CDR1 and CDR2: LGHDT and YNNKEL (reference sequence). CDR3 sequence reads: CASSQGGRGSYSPLHF. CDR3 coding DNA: TGTGCCAGCAGCCAAGGTGGGAGGGGATCGTATTCACCCCTCCACTTT.

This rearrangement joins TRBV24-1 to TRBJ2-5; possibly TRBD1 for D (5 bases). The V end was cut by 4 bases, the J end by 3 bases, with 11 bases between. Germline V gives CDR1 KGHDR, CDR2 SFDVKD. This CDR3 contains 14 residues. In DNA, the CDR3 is TGTGCCACCAGTGACGCAGGGAAGGAAGAGACCCAGTACTTC. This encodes CATSDAGKEETQYF.

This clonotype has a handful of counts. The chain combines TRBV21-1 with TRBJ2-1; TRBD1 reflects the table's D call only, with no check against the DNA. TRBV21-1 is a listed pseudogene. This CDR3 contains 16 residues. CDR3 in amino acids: CASSKRPGQGISEQFF. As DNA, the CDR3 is TGTGCCAGCAGCAAAAGGCCGGGACAGGGTATCAGTGAGCAGTTCTTC.

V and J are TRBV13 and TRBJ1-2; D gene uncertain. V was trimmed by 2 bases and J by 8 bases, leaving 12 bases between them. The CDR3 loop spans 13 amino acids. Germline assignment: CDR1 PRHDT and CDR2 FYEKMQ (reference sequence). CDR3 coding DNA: TGTGCCAGCAGCTTACTGCCAATGCGAGGCTACACCTTC. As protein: CASSLLPMRGYTF.

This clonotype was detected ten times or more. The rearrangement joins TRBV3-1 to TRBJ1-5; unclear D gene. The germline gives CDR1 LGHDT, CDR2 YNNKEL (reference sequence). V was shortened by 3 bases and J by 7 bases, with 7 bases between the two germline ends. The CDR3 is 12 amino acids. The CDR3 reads CASSHSGQPQHF. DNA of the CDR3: TGTGCCAGCAGCCACTCAGGACAGCCCCAGCATTTT.

The CDR3 loop reads CASSQEDLQGSTDTQYF. DNA of the CDR3: TGCGCCAGCAGCCAAGAGGACCTACAGGGAAGCACAGATACGCAGTATTTT. The chain has TRBV4-3 and TRBJ2-3, with a weak D call TRBD1 (6 bases). Per the germline V gene, CDR1 is LGHNA and CDR2 is YSLEER. V was shortened by 0 bases and J by 0 bases, with 13 bases between the two germline ends. The CDR3 extends over 17 amino acids.

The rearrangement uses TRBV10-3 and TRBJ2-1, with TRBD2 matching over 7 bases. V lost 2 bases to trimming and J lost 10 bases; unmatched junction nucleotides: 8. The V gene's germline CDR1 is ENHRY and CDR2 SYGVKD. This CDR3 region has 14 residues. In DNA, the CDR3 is TGTGCCATCAGTGAGGCAGGGAGCGGGACGGAGCAGTTCTTC. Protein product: CAISEAGSGTEQFF.

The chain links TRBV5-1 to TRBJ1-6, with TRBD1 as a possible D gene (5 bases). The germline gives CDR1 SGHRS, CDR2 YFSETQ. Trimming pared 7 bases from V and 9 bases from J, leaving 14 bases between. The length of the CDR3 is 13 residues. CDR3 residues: CASGPAGSSPLHF. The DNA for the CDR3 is TGCGCCAGCGGCCCCGCAGGGAGTTCACCCCTCCACTTT.